These 30 T cell receptor beta chains came from one sample sequenced in a study of T cells after yellow fever vaccination. TCRdb used MiXCR to reprocess the 5' RACE reads, holding one entry per CDR3 protein. This table holds approximately 510,000 distinct CDR3 sequences, 20% to 25% found once. The starting material was PBMCs, obtained 21 days after the first yellow fever vaccination. Receptors were obtained from a man aged 18 to 29 who received the YFV17D yellow fever vaccine.

The chain combines TRBV14 with TRBJ1-1; D gene unclear. V was clipped by 4 bases and J by 10 bases, with 10 bases between them. The CDR3 sequence is 11 residues long. The germline V gene encodes CDR1 SGHDN and CDR2 FVKESK. The CDR3 DNA sequence: TGTGCCAGCAGCCCAGGCGGCTCAGCTTTCTTT. The encoded protein is CASSPGGSAFF. Drawing the rest from reference TRBV14 and TRBJ1-1, the complete variable domain is EAGVTQFPSHSVIEKGQTVTLRCDPISGHDNLYWYRRVMGKEIKFLLHFVKESKQDESGMPNNRFLAERTGGTYSTLKVQPAELEDSGVYFCASSPGGSAFFGQGTRLTVV.

The chain recombines TRBV12-3 or TRBV12-4 with TRBJ2-5; TRBD2 agrees at 13 bases. J was trimmed by 5 bases and V by 3 bases; bases with no gene match: 9. The CDR3 sequence is 17 residues long. The CDR3 is CASSFFTSGGAGETQYF. Here the CDR3 DNA reads TGTGCCAGCAGTTTCTTCACTAGCGGGGGGGCAGGGGAGACCCAGTACTTC.

This clonotype was seen a few times. For the CDR3, the DNA is TGTGCCAGCAGCTTAGCGCCGGGACAGTTCTATGGCTACACCTTC. Its translation is CASSLAPGQFYGYTF. The chain combines TRBV7-8 with TRBJ1-2; 7 bases are a match to TRBD1. With V trimmed by 0 bases and J by 4 bases, 5 bases remained unmatched. Germline V gene data show CDR1 as SGHVS and CDR2 as FQNEAQ. This CDR3 is 15 amino acids long.

The sample holds many counts of this clonotype. The chain links TRBV20-1 to TRBJ2-3, with no clear D. The V gene's germline CDR1 is DFQATT and CDR2 SNEGSKA (reference sequence). The CDR3 runs to 12 residues. The ends were cut back, 6 bases at V and 4 bases at J, with 11 bases in the middle. This CDR3 reads CSAASGSDTQYF. The CDR3 nucleotides read TGCAGTGCCGCATCCGGTTCAGATACGCAGTATTTT.

V usage is TRBV28 and J usage is TRBJ1-2, with D hard to call. The CDR3 contains 13 residues. Trimming removed 3 bases from V and 7 bases from J, with 12 bases in between. The germline CDR1 and CDR2 sequences are MDHEN and SYDVKM. The CDR3 nucleotides read TGTGCCAGCAGTTTGGCCCAAGGCCGTGGCTACACCTTC. This codes for CASSLAQGRGYTF.

The chain links TRBV7-2 to TRBJ2-7; maybe TRBD2 (6 bases). Germline V CDR1 and CDR2: SGHTA, FQGNSA. There are 15 residues in the CDR3. V was trimmed by 7 bases and J by 2 bases, leaving 18 bases between them. The CDR3 DNA reads as TGTGCCAGCACCGAAGACGGGGGAGGCCCCTACGAGCAGTACTTC. Residues: CASTEDGGGPYEQYF.

This clonotype was observed at least ten times. Written as DNA, the CDR3 is TGTGCCAGCAGCAAAGCTACAGGGGGCTTTCAGCCCCAGCATTTT. Translating gives CASSKATGGFQPQHF. V is TRBV12-3 or TRBV12-4 and J is TRBJ1-5; TRBD1 matches 9 bases. The V and J ends lost 6 bases and 6 bases, in that order; junction bases with no gene match: 9. There are 15 residues in the CDR3.

The V and J genes are TRBV6-5 and TRBJ1-2; maybe TRBD1 (6 bases). CDR3 length equals 14 residues. V lost 0 bases to trimming and J lost 6 bases, with 11 bases between them. The V gene's germline CDR1 is MNHEY and CDR2 SVGAGI. CDR3 region: CASSYSRGDNGYTF. CDR3 nucleotides: TGTGCCAGCAGTTACTCGAGAGGGGACAATGGCTACACCTTC.

This clonotype was counted a few times. The V call is TRBV28, the J call TRBJ2-5, with TRBD1 as a possible D gene (5 bases). V was trimmed by 4 bases and J by 7 bases, leaving 16 bases between them. This CDR3 is 14 amino acids long. Germline V gives CDR1 MDHEN, CDR2 SYDVKM. CDR3 loop: CASSSRHLQGTQYF. The CDR3 nucleotides read TGTGCCAGCAGTTCGCGACACCTTCAGGGGACCCAGTACTTC. Supplemented by reference TRBV28 and TRBJ2-5, the full variable domain reads DVKVTQSSRYLVKRTGEKVFLECVQDMDHENMFWYRQDPGLGLRLIYFSYDVKMKEKGDIPEGYSVSREKKERFSLILESASTNQTSMYLCASSSRHLQGTQYFGPGTRLLVL.

The chain is built from TRBV6-2 or TRBV6-3 and TRBJ2-7, with D perhaps given as TRBD1 or TRBD2 (6 bases each). CDR3 length: 13 residues. Trimming cost V 4 bases and J 3 bases, with 10 bases left between them. Germline lookup yields CDR1 MNHEY and CDR2 SVGEGT. The CDR3 region has the DNA TGTGCCAGCAGTTCCGCGGGACACTACGAGCAGTACTTC. It is translated as CASSSAGHYEQYF.

There are many counts of this clonotype. The chain is built from TRBV7-8 and TRBJ2-3; unclear D gene. The CDR3 sequence is 12 residues long. The V end was cut by 5 bases, the J end by 5 bases, with 8 bases between. Germline CDR1 reads SGHVS; CDR2 reads FQNEAQ. CDR3 in DNA: TGTGCCAGCAGCCAAAACTTAGATACGCAGTATTTT. This encodes CASSQNLDTQYF.

In its sample, this clonotype was seen many times. The CDR3: CASSLSTDYEQYF. CDR3 DNA sequence: TGTGCCAGCAGCTTATCGACAGACTACGAGCAGTACTTC. This sequence joins TRBV7-8 and TRBJ2-7; maybe TRBD1 (5 bases). The CDR3 length is 13 residues. Germline assignment: CDR1 SGHVS and CDR2 FQNEAQ. V lost 2 bases and J lost 3, with 8 bases in between.

This clonotype was recorded a few times. V is TRBV5-4 and J is TRBJ2-2; either TRBD1 or TRBD2 may fit D (6 bases each). There are 16 residues in the CDR3. V dropped 6 bases and J dropped 4 bases, with 19 bases sitting between them. CDR1 and CDR2 from the germline V gene are SGHNT and YYREEE (reference sequence). Written as DNA, the CDR3 is TGTGCCAGCACTCGGGGAGGACAGCTAGCCACCGGGGAGCTGTTTTTT. Translated: CASTRGGQLATGELFF.

This clonotype was detected ten times or more. V and J are TRBV7-3 and TRBJ2-7; 7 nucleotides align to TRBD1. Germline V gene data show CDR1 as SGHTA and CDR2 as FQGTGA. The J segment lost 4 bases and the V segment lost 2 bases, leaving 2 bases of the junction unmatched. There are 13 residues in the CDR3. This CDR3 is CASSLSQGYEQYF. CDR3 nucleotide sequence: TGTGCCAGCAGCTTATCACAGGGGTACGAGCAGTACTTC.

This clonotype was counted only a few times. The gene calls are TRBV29-1 and TRBJ1-3; a weak D match, TRBD1 (6 bases). This CDR3 region has 13 residues. Germline CDR1 reads SQVTM; CDR2 reads ANQGSEA. The V end lost 2 bases, the J end lost 3 bases, and 8 bases lay between the germline ends. The CDR3 protein is CSVESGVGNTIYF. The CDR3 bases are TGCAGCGTTGAATCAGGGGTTGGAAACACCATATATTTT.

This clonotype has only a few counts. The chain carries TRBV27 and TRBJ2-1; D uncertain. This CDR3 contains 14 residues. Germline V gene sequence: CDR1 MNHEY, CDR2 SMNVEV (reference sequence). The V and J ends lost 1 base and 1 base respectively, with 5 bases between them. CDR3 sequence (DNA): TGTGCCAGCAGTTTATTTGGTTCCTACAATGAGCAGTTCTTC. Translation gives CASSLFGSYNEQFF.

The chain has TRBV12-3 or TRBV12-4 and TRBJ1-2; D unresolved. The CDR3 length is 12 residues. The ends were cut back, 5 bases at V and 7 bases at J, with 11 bases in the middle. CDR3 coding DNA: TGTGCCAGCAGTGTACGCCCGACTGGCTACACCTTC. Translation gives CASSVRPTGYTF.

The genes are TRBV23-1 and TRBJ1-1; TRBD1 might be the D (5 bases). TRBV23-1 is labeled an ORF, and its function is uncertain. This CDR3 has 18 residues. V gave up 6 bases and J gave up 3 bases, with 26 bases separating them. As DNA, the CDR3 is TGCGCCAGCAGCCTCCCGGGCAAGGGCTGGGGCTGGGACACTGAAGCTTTCTTT. The encoded protein is CASSLPGKGWGWDTEAFF.

This clonotype was observed a handful of times. The chain employs TRBV5-1 and TRBJ2-5, with D hard to call. V was cut by 0 bases and J by 1 base, with 7 bases left in between. The CDR3 contains 14 residues. Germline lookup yields CDR1 SGHRS and CDR2 YFSETQ. CDR3 loop: CASSLEASQETQYF. The CDR3, as DNA: TGCGCCAGCAGCTTGGAGGCTAGCCAAGAGACCCAGTACTTC.

The chain combines TRBV6-5 with TRBJ2-2; D gene ambiguous. The ends were cut back, 6 bases at V and 8 bases at J, with 7 bases in the middle. The germline CDR1 and CDR2 sequences are MNHEY and SVGAGI. CDR3 size: 11 residues. The chain's CDR3 is CASRAYGELFF. The CDR3, as DNA: TGTGCCAGCAGGGCGTATGGGGAGCTGTTTTTT.

This clonotype has more than one count but fewer than ten. J is TRBJ1-4 and V is TRBV5-5; no definite D call. CDR1 and CDR2 (germline): SGHKS, YYEKEE (reference sequence). V lost 0 bases and J 5 bases, leaving 8 bases between the germline ends. The CDR3 loop spans 14 amino acids. The CDR3 loop is CASSLGHGNEKLFF. The CDR3, as DNA: TGTGCCAGCAGCTTGGGGCATGGGAATGAAAAACTGTTTTTT.

V is TRBV12-3 or TRBV12-4 and J is TRBJ2-3; 13 bases align to TRBD2. J gave up 7 bases and V 6 bases, and 4 bases lay outside the gene matches. The CDR3 has 14 residues. CDR3 nucleotide sequence: TGTGCCAGCAGACCGGGACTAGCGGGGAATACGCAGTATTTT. Protein product: CASRPGLAGNTQYF.

The CDR3 region is CASSLLGQQNQPQHF. CDR3 DNA sequence: TGCGCCAGCAGCTTGTTGGGACAGCAAAATCAGCCCCAGCATTTT. This chain joins TRBV5-1 and TRBJ1-5; TRBD1 matches 7 bases. CDR3 size: 15 residues. The trim removed 1 base at V and 4 bases at J, leaving 5 bases unmatched. Germline V gives CDR1 SGHRS, CDR2 YFSETQ.

This clonotype has only a few counts. V is TRBV21-1 and J is TRBJ2-5; no check of the table's D call, TRBD1, against the DNA was made. TRBV21-1 is designated a pseudogene. The CDR3 totals 19 residues. CDR3 sequence (DNA): TGTGCCAGCAGCTGTCGCGGCAGGGGTAGGTGGAATGACCAAGAGACCCAGTACTTC. Translated, it gives CASSCRGRGRWNDQETQYF.

This clonotype was seen ten or more times. The chain is built from TRBV9 and TRBJ2-3, with TRBD2 matching over 7 bases. This CDR3 comprises 15 residues. The trim removed 4 bases at V and 8 bases at J, leaving 13 bases unmatched. Germline CDR1 SGDLS, CDR2 YYNGEE. The CDR3 region has the DNA TGTGCCAGCAGCCCCCTCAGCGGGGAGGTCATTACGCAGTATTTT. Residues: CASSPLSGEVITQYF.

The chain has TRBV20-1 and TRBJ2-4, with 8 bases that match TRBD1. The J segment lost 0 bases and the V segment lost 6 bases, leaving 4 bases of the junction unmatched. Germline-derived CDR1 and CDR2 are DFQATT and SNEGSKA (reference sequence). This CDR3 region has 14 residues. This CDR3 reads CSAGQVLAKNIQYF. The CDR3 DNA follows: TGCAGTGCGGGACAGGTTCTAGCCAAAAACATTCAGTACTTC.

This chain uses TRBV5-6 with TRBJ2-7; D unresolved. V lost 1 base and J 6 bases, leaving 14 bases between the germline ends. Germline V lookup: CDR1 SGHDT, CDR2 YYEEEE. The CDR3 is made up of 14 amino acids. The DNA of the CDR3 is TGTGCCAGCAGCTTGACTGGGTTCCACCCCGAGCAGTACTTC. Translating it yields CASSLTGFHPEQYF.

The chain carries TRBV20-1 and TRBJ2-7; D could derive from TRBD1 or TRBD2 (5 bases each). Trimming took 7 bases from V and 9 from J, leaving 10 bases between them. CDR3 length: 9 amino acids. Germline-derived CDR1 and CDR2 are DFQATT and SNEGSKA (reference sequence). The CDR3 DNA is TGCAGTGGTCCAGGGACGCAGTACTTC. Translation: CSGPGTQYF.

This chain links TRBV20-1 with TRBJ2-3, with a weak D call TRBD2 (6 bases). Germline loops: CDR1 DFQATT, CDR2 SNEGSKA (reference sequence). The V end lost 7 bases, the J end lost 0 bases, and 11 bases lay between the germline ends. This CDR3 has 13 residues. CDR3 in DNA: TGCAGTGAACCGGGGGAGAGCACAGATACGCAGTATTTT. Translating it yields CSEPGESTDTQYF.

This clonotype was picked up a small number of times. This chain joins TRBV10-3 and TRBJ2-7, with TRBD1 matching over 8 bases. This CDR3 has 15 residues. V trimming: 6 bases; J trimming: 2 bases; junction bases outside the gene matches: 9. Per the germline V gene, CDR1 is ENHRY and CDR2 is SYGVKD. CDR3 nucleotide sequence: TGTGCCATCAGCCCTTTACCGGGACAGGCCTACGAGCAGTACTTC. Residues: CAISPLPGQAYEQYF.